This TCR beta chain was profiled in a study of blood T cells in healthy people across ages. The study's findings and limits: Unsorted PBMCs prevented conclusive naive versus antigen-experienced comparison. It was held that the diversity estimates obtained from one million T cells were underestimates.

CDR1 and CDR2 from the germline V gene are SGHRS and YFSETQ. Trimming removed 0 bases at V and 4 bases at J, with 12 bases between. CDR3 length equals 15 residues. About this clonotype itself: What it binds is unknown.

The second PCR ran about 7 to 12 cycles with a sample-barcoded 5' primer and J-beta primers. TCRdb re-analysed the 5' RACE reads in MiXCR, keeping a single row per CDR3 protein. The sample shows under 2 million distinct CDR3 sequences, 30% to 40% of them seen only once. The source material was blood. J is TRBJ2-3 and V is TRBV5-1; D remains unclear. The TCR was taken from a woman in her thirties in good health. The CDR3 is CASSLAVVSPDTQYF. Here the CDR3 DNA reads TGCGCCAGCAGCTTGGCCGTGGTATCCCCAGATACGCAGTATTTT.